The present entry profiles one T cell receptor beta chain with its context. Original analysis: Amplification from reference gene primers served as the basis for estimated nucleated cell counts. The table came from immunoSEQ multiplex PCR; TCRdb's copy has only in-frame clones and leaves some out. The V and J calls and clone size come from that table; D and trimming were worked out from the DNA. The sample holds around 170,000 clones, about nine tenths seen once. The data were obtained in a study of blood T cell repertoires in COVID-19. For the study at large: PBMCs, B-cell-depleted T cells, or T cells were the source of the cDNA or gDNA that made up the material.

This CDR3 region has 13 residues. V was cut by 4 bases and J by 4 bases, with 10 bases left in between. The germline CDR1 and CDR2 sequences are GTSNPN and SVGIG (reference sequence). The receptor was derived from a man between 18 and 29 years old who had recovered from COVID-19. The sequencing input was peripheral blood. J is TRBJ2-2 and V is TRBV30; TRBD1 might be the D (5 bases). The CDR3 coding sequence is TGTGCCTGGACAGGACACTCCACCGGGGAGCTGTTTTTT. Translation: CAWTGHSTGELFF.